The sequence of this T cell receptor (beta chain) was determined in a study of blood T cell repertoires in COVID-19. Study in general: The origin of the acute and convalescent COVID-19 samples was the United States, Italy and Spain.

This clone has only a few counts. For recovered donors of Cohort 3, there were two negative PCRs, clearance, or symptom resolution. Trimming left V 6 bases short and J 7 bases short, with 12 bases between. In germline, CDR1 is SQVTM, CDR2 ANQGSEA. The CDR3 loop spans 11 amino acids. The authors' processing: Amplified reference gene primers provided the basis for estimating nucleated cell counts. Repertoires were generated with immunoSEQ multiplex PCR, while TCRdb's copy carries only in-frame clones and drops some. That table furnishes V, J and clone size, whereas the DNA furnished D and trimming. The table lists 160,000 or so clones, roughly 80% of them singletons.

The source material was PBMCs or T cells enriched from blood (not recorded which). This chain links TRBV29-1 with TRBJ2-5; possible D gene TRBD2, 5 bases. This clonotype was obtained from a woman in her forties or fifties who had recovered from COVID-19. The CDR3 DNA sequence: TGCAGCGTCCGGACGGGGTGGACCCAGTACTTC. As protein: CSVRTGWTQYF. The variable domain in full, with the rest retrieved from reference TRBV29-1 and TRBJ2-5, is SAVISQKPSRDICQRGTSLTIQCQVDSQVTMMFWYRQQPGQSLTLIATANQGSEATYESGFVIDKFPISRPNLTFSTLTVSNMSPEDSSIYLCSVRTGWTQYFGPGTRLLVL.